Listed here are 30 T cell receptor beta chains from one sample, sequenced in a study of T cells in Graves' hyperthyroidism and ophthalmopathy. TCR beta CDR3 region amplification was performed from RNA transcripts. The primer set for the first-round RT-PCR of the TCR CDR3 was HTBI. A single record per CDR3 protein comes from TCRdb applying MiXCR to the multiplex PCR reads. Found here are around 580,000 distinct CDR3 sequences, over 15% of them singletons; the top ten hold more than 15%. Sequenced input: blood. These receptors all come from a woman aged 18-29 years with Graves' hyperthyroidism.

As regards this clonotype: A clone one base away is much larger, so this may be a read error. The V call is TRBV28, the J call TRBJ2-3; D is ambiguous. V lost 5 bases, J lost 6 bases, and 9 bases lay in between. CDR1 is MDHEN and CDR2 is SYDVKM in the germline V gene. This CDR3 region has 12 residues. This CDR3 reads CASSMQSDTQYF. CDR3 DNA sequence: TGTGCCAGCAGTATGCAATCGGATACGCAGTATTTT.

This clonotype was picked up many times. The chain couples TRBV12-3 or TRBV12-4 to TRBJ2-2, with D uncertain. The CDR3 sequence is 16 residues long. Trimming cost V 2 bases and J 5 bases, with 15 bases left between them. CDR3 DNA sequence: TGTGCCAGCAGTTTAAGCGCCACCCTCCCTACCGGGGAGCTGTTTTTT. It codes for CASSLSATLPTGELFF.

This chain links TRBV6-2 or TRBV6-3 with TRBJ1-1; 7 bases are a match to TRBD1. With 3 bases clipped from V and 5 bases from J, the junction kept 6 bases outside the gene matches. This CDR3 has 14 amino acids. Germline V gene data show CDR1 as MNHEY and CDR2 as SVGEGT. The CDR3 region is CASSYLTGRTEAFF. Here the CDR3 DNA reads TGTGCCAGCAGTTATTTGACAGGGCGAACTGAAGCTTTCTTT.

The table lists this clonotype with many counts. The chain has TRBV12-3 or TRBV12-4 and TRBJ2-7; no definite D call. The CDR3 runs to 12 residues. With 2 bases removed from V and 6 bases from J, the gap between germline ends came to 8 bases. This chain's CDR3 is CASSLKGSEQYF. The DNA of the CDR3 is TGTGCCAGCAGTTTAAAGGGTTCCGAGCAGTACTTC.

This clonotype has just a few counts. The V call is TRBV24-1, the J call TRBJ2-1; D is unresolved. The CDR3 is made up of 15 amino acids. Germline V lookup: CDR1 KGHDR, CDR2 SFDVKD. The V gene lost 0 bases and the J gene lost 0 bases, with 5 bases spanning the gap. The CDR3 here is CATSDLGHSYNEQFF. CDR3 in DNA: TGTGCCACCAGTGATTTGGGCCACTCCTACAATGAGCAGTTCTTC.

V usage is TRBV24-1 and J usage is TRBJ2-3; 14 nucleotides match TRBD2. In germline, CDR1 is KGHDR, CDR2 SFDVKD. This CDR3 region has 15 residues. V lost 6 bases to trimming and J lost 7 bases; unmatched junction nucleotides: 5. The CDR3 DNA reads as TGTGCCACCAGTACCGGGACTAGCGGGAGAAATACGCAGTATTTT. Translation gives CATSTGTSGRNTQYF.

The chain employs TRBV5-1 and TRBJ2-7; the D is unclear. The CDR3 length is 14 residues. In germline, CDR1 is SGHRS, CDR2 YFSETQ. The V gene lost 3 bases and the J gene lost 5 bases, with 15 bases spanning the gap. The CDR3 DNA follows: TGCGCCAGCAGCTACCGGCCCGTAGAAAACGAGCAGTACTTC. Translating gives CASSYRPVENEQYF.

This clonotype was picked up one time. The chain joins TRBV19 to TRBJ1-5; no firm D call. Trimming took 3 bases from V and 6 from J, leaving 15 bases between them. Germline CDR1 is LNHDA and CDR2 is SQIVND (reference sequence). This CDR3 contains 15 residues. The CDR3 reads CASSMNGGLAQPQHF. The CDR3 DNA reads as TGTGCCAGTAGTATGAATGGAGGCTTGGCTCAGCCCCAGCATTTT.

This clonotype has at least ten counts. The chain carries TRBV9 and TRBJ2-5, with D uncertain. The CDR3 is 13 residues long. Trimming removed 0 bases from V and 5 bases from J, with 8 bases in between. CDR1 is SGDLS, CDR2 YYNGEE, per germline. The CDR3 coding sequence is TGTGCCAGCAGCGTAGATGTTGGGGAGACCCAGTACTTC. This sequence encodes CASSVDVGETQYF.

This sequence joins TRBV10-3 and TRBJ2-7; TRBD2 matches 10 bases. Germline loops: CDR1 ENHRY, CDR2 SYGVKD. The CDR3 is 16 residues long. V was pared by 6 bases and J by 7 bases, with 15 bases of the junction left unmatched. The CDR3, as DNA: TGTGCCATCAGGAAGCAAGCGGGAGGGCCGGGGAGTGAGCAGTACTTC. It codes for CAIRKQAGGPGSEQYF.

This clonotype occurred a few times. The J gene is TRBJ1-5, the V gene TRBV20-1, with D perhaps matching TRBD1 (5 bases). This CDR3 is 13 amino acids long. Germline V gene lookup returns CDR1 DFQATT and CDR2 SNEGSKA (reference sequence). Trimming pared 3 bases from V and 3 bases from J, leaving 9 bases between. CDR3 region: CSASRGHNQPQHF. CDR3 nucleotides: TGCAGTGCTAGTAGGGGCCACAATCAGCCCCAGCATTTT.

This clonotype was counted at least ten times. The chain has TRBV20-1 and TRBJ2-3; 10 positions agree with TRBD1. The CDR3 is 17 amino acids. V was clipped by 5 bases and J by 1 base; unmatched bases: 12. Looked up from germline, CDR1 is DFQATT and CDR2 is SNEGSKA (reference sequence). CDR3 sequence reads: CSALDRGRGGGTDTQYF. The CDR3 coding sequence is TGCAGTGCTTTAGACAGGGGGCGCGGGGGAGGCACAGATACGCAGTATTTT.

The chain couples TRBV7-2 to TRBJ2-4; D gene unclear. This CDR3 comprises 15 residues. Germline CDR1 and CDR2: SGHTA and FQGNSA. Deletions cut 4 bases from V and 6 bases from J, with 16 bases between. The CDR3 nucleotides read TGTGCCAGCAGCTCCCCGGCCCCGGGTGGAAACATTCAGTACTTC. Translated: CASSSPAPGGNIQYF.

A few counts support this clonotype. Possible read error: a much larger clone is one base away. The rearrangement uses TRBV12-3 or TRBV12-4 and TRBJ2-7; D is unclear. This CDR3 region has 13 residues. This chain's CDR3 is CASSQVASCEQYF. In nucleotides, the CDR3 is TGTGCCAGCAGTCAGGTCGCGTCCTGCGAGCAGTACTTC.

Points on this clonotype: Possible read error: a much larger clone is one base away. V is TRBV30 and J is TRBJ2-5, with unresolved D. CDR1 GTSNPN and CDR2 SVGIG come from the germline V gene (reference sequence). This CDR3 is 12 amino acids long. CDR3 in amino acids: CVWAYGQETQYF. For the CDR3, the DNA is TGTGTCTGGGCATATGGCCAAGAGACCCAGTACTTC. Using reference TRBV30 and TRBJ2-5 for the parts outside the CDR3, the full variable domain is SQTIHQWPATLVQPVGSPLSLECTVEGTSNPNLYWYRQAAGRGLQLLFYSVGIGQISSEVPQNLSASRPQDRQFILSSKKLLLSDSGFYLCVWAYGQETQYFGPGTRLLVL.

This clonotype showed up many times. J is TRBJ2-7 and V is TRBV20-1; D is possibly TRBD1 or TRBD2 (5 bases each). With 6 bases removed from V and 7 bases from J, the gap between germline ends came to 22 bases. Germline V gene lookup returns CDR1 DFQATT and CDR2 SNEGSKA (reference sequence). The CDR3 is made up of 14 amino acids. The CDR3 DNA reads TGCAGTGCCGAACCGGGACGATGGGTGGAAGAGCAGTACTTC. Its translation: CSAEPGRWVEEQYF.

In this sample, this clonotype turned up many times. This chain joins TRBV6-1 and TRBJ2-7; TRBD2 matches at 9 bases. Germline assignment: CDR1 MNHNS and CDR2 SASEGT. The V segment lost 6 bases and the J segment 2 bases; nucleotides outside the gene matches: 8. This CDR3 has 15 amino acids. The DNA of the CDR3 is TGTGCCAGCAGGTCGACCGGGACTAGCCCCTACGAGCAGTACTTC. This translates into CASRSTGTSPYEQYF.

The chain is built from TRBV6-1 and TRBJ2-3; TRBD2 matches at 10 bases. V shed 5 bases, J shed 0 bases, and the junction held 5 bases outside the gene matches. The germline gives CDR1 MNHNS, CDR2 SASEGT. CDR3 length: 16 residues. For the CDR3, the DNA is TGTGCCAGCAGTCAGGGACTAGCGACTAGCACAGATACGCAGTATTTT. Translating it yields CASSQGLATSTDTQYF.

The rearrangement uses TRBV18 and TRBJ1-2; D possibly corresponds to TRBD1 (6 bases). CDR1 is KGHSH, CDR2 LQKENI, per germline. The CDR3 spans 16 residues. V was clipped by 2 bases and J by 6 bases, with 19 bases between them. CDR3 region: CASSPRQVTLEDGYTF. CDR3 DNA sequence: TGTGCCAGCTCACCAAGACAGGTGACCTTAGAAGATGGCTACACCTTC. Variable domain in full (rest from reference TRBV18 and TRBJ1-2): NAGVMQNPRHLVRRRGQEARLRCSPMKGHSHVYWYRQLPEEGLKFMVYLQKENIIDESGMPKERFSAEFPKEGPSILRIQQVVRGDSAAYFCASSPRQVTLEDGYTFGSGTRLTVV.

This clonotype was seen repeatedly, ten times or more. The CDR3: CASSPLGVENTEAFF. The CDR3 DNA reads as TGTGCCAGCAGTCCACTCGGGGTTGAGAACACTGAAGCTTTCTTT. This chain links TRBV12-3 or TRBV12-4 with TRBJ1-1; unclear D gene. The CDR3 sequence is 15 residues long. V lost 5 bases and J lost 1, with 14 bases in between.

This clonotype was seen repeatedly, ten times or more. The chain is built from TRBV27 and TRBJ2-1, with 7 bases matching TRBD2. The CDR3 has 14 residues. J was trimmed by 1 base and V by 8 bases; bases with no gene match: 5. Germline V gene sequence: CDR1 MNHEY, CDR2 SMNVEV (reference sequence). CDR3 coding DNA: TGTGCCAGCGGCCCTAGCGGTTCCTACAATGAGCAGTTCTTC. It specifies CASGPSGSYNEQFF.

This clonotype was counted many times. The V call is TRBV27, the J call TRBJ2-5; D may be TRBD1 or TRBD2 (6 bases each). Deletions cut 9 bases from V and 2 bases from J, with 10 bases between. Germline assignment: CDR1 MNHEY and CDR2 SMNVEV (reference sequence). The CDR3 length is 12 residues. The CDR3 DNA is TGTGCCAGTCGGGGGCCACAAGAGACCCAGTACTTC. This sequence encodes CASRGPQETQYF.

The chain joins TRBV3-1 to TRBJ2-1; 9 bases fit TRBD2. V was pared by 6 bases and J by 2 bases, with 5 bases of the junction left unmatched. Germline loops: CDR1 LGHDT, CDR2 YNNKEL (reference sequence). The CDR3 contains 15 residues. CDR3 residues: CASRRREGTYNEQFF. The CDR3 DNA sequence: TGTGCCAGCAGGAGGCGGGAGGGTACCTACAATGAGCAGTTCTTC.

This clonotype came up many times. The gene calls are TRBV9 and TRBJ1-5; the D gene is possibly TRBD1 (5 bases). The V gene lost 0 bases and the J gene lost 5 bases, with 12 bases spanning the gap. CDR1 is SGDLS and CDR2 is YYNGEE in the germline V gene. The CDR3 runs to 15 residues. CDR3 loop: CASSVGSGLHQPQHF. DNA for the CDR3: TGTGCCAGCAGCGTAGGGTCAGGGCTCCATCAGCCCCAGCATTTT.

There are a few counts of this clonotype. The chain combines TRBV4-3 with TRBJ1-2; 8 bases map to TRBD1. V lost 2 bases and J lost 4; bases outside the gene matches: 6. The CDR3 totals 15 residues. CDR1 is LGHNA, CDR2 YSLEER, per germline. The CDR3 DNA is TGCGCCAGCAGCCAATCCGACAGGGGATCCTATGGCTACACCTTC. As protein: CASSQSDRGSYGYTF.

This clonotype has a count of ten or more. The chain links TRBV19 to TRBJ1-1; perhaps TRBD1 as D (5 bases). Germline V lookup: CDR1 LNHDA, CDR2 SQIVND (reference sequence). This CDR3 is 14 amino acids long. CDR3 amino acids: CAVQGVATNTEAFF. The CDR3 DNA sequence: TGTGCTGTCCAAGGGGTGGCGACGAACACTGAAGCTTTCTTT. The full variable domain, rest sourced from reference TRBV19 and TRBJ1-1, is DGGITQSPKYLFRKEGQNVTLSCEQNLNHDAMYWYRQDPGQGLRLIYYSQIVNDFQKGDIAEGYSVSREKKESFPLTVTSAQKNPTAFYLCAVQGVATNTEAFFGQGTRLTVV.

The chain is built from TRBV19 and TRBJ1-5; a weak D match, TRBD1 (6 bases). The germline V and J ends were trimmed by 5 bases and 6 bases, with 26 bases remaining between them. Per germline, CDR1 LNHDA and CDR2 SQIVND (reference sequence). The CDR3 runs to 18 residues. For the CDR3, the DNA is TGTGCCAGTAGTCCGCTGGGGACAAAAGGAGGCCAGGGTCAGCCCCAGCATTTT. Translating it yields CASSPLGTKGGQGQPQHF.

The chain uses TRBV12-3 or TRBV12-4 and TRBJ2-3, with unresolved D. Trimming took 4 bases from V and 2 from J, leaving 13 bases between them. This CDR3 contains 15 residues. The CDR3: CASSSRDITTDTQYF. CDR3 DNA: TGTGCCAGCAGTTCTAGGGATATCACCACAGATACGCAGTATTTT.

This clonotype was seen many times. The genes are TRBV28 and TRBJ2-1, with D hard to call. Germline V gene sequence: CDR1 MDHEN, CDR2 SYDVKM. The ends were cut back, 4 bases at V and 0 bases at J, with 22 bases in the middle. The CDR3 length is 19 residues. This CDR3 reads CASSSPGWSELSSYNEQFF. As DNA, the CDR3 is TGTGCCAGCAGTTCTCCGGGCTGGTCGGAATTGAGCTCCTACAATGAGCAGTTCTTC.

This clonotype was counted ten times or more. V gene TRBV29-1 combines with J gene TRBJ2-7, with TRBD2 matching 9 bases. The CDR3 covers 18 residues. Germline values: CDR1 SQVTM, CDR2 ANQGSEA. V shed 3 bases and J 0 bases; nucleotides not matched to a gene: 15. The CDR3 loop is CSVDGAGGLSSGSYEQYF. The CDR3 nucleotides are TGCAGCGTTGACGGAGCGGGAGGATTGAGCAGTGGCTCCTACGAGCAGTACTTC.